This TCR beta chain was captured by sequencing in a study of T cell responses to AZD1222 COVID-19 vaccine. Sequenced by immunoSEQ multiplex PCR; TCRdb stores in-frame clones only, minus some. The sample lists just over 60,000 clones, 76% occurring once. Regarding the study as a whole: Baseline antibody screening turned up just six seropositive AZD1222 recipients. Without day 14 samples, only post-peak T cell repertoires were studied. The study found vaccine-associated CD4 TCRs spanning spike, dominant at 160-218 and 743-854.

Comments on this clone: Its antigen is still unknown.

The TCR comes from an adult in good health. The sequencing used peripheral blood, collected on day 0 of AZD1222 vaccination.

CDR3 DNA sequence: TGTGCCAGCAGCTCCGGGGCCCGACAGTATGGCTACACCTTC. Its protein is CASSSGARQYGYTF. This chain connects TRBV3-1 (or the pseudogene TRBV3-2) to TRBJ1-2; a possible D gene is TRBD1 (5 bases). Germline-derived CDR1 and CDR2 are LGHDT and YNNKEL (reference sequence). This CDR3 contains 14 residues. Trimming took 5 bases from V and 5 from J, leaving 15 bases between them.